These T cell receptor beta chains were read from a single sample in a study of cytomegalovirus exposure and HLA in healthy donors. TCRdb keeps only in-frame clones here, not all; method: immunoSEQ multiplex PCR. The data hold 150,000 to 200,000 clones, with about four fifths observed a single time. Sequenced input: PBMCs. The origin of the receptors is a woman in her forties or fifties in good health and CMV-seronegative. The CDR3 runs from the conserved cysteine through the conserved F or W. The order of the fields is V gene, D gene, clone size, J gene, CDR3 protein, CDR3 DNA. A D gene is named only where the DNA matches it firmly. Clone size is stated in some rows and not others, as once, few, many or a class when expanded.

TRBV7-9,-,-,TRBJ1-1,CASSLAEGRGTEAFF,TGTGCCAGCAGCTTAGCGGAGGGAAGAGGAACTGAAGCTTTCTTT
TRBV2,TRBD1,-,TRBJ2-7,CASSGTGTVYEQYF,TGTGCCAGCAGTGGGACCGGGACAGTCTACGAGCAGTACTTC
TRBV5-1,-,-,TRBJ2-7,CASRTVGGGDEQYF,TGCGCCAGCAGGACTGTGGGGGGAGGCGACGAGCAGTACTTC
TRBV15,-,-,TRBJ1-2,CATSKSGEVWDGYTF,TGTGCCACCAGCAAAAGCGGGGAGGTCTGGGATGGCTACACCTTC
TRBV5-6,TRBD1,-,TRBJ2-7,CASSGGGTGRYEQYF,TGTGCCAGCAGCGGTGGGGGGACAGGGAGGTACGAGCAGTACTTC
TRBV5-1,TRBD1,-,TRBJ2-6,CASSLDSPGQNSGANVLTF,TGCGCCAGCAGCTTGGATTCACCGGGACAGAACTCTGGGGCCAACGTCCTGACTTTC
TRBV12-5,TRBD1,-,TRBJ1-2,CASGLGSDRVFGLTYGYTF,TGTGCTAGTGGTTTGGGCTCGGACAGGGTTTTTGGTTTGACTTATGGCTACACCTTC
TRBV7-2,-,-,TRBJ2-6,CASSLNQDVLTF,TGTGCCAGCAGCTTGAATCAGGACGTCCTGACTTTC
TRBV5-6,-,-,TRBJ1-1,CASGTLDRRPEAFF,TGTGCCAGCGGGACCCTCGACAGGCGCCCTGAAGCTTTCTTT
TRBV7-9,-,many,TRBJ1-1,CASRSPLGNTEAFF,TGTGCCAGCAGGTCCCCCCTAGGGAACACTGAAGCTTTCTTT
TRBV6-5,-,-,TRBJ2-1,CASSPRGGRRNEQFF,TGTGCCAGCAGTCCCAGGGGTGGGCGTAGGAATGAGCAGTTCTTC